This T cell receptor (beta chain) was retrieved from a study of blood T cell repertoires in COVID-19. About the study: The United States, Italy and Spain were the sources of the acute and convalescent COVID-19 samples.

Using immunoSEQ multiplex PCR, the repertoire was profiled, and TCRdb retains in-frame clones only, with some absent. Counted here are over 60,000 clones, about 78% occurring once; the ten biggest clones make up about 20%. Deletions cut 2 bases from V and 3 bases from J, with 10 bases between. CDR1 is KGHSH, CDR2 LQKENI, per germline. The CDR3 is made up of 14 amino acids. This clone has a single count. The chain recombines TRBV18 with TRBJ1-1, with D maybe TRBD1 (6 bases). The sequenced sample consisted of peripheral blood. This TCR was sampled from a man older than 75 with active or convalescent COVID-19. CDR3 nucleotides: TGTGCCAGCTCACCAACAGGGCCTGACACTGAAGCTTTCTTT. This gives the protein CASSPTGPDTEAFF. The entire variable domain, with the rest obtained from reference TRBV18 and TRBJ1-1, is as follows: NAGVMQNPRHLVRRRGQEARLRCSPMKGHSHVYWYRQLPEEGLKFMVYLQKENIIDESGMPKERFSAEFPKEGPSILRIQQVVRGDSAAYFCASSPTGPDTEAFFGQGTRLTVV.